Listed below are T cell receptor beta chains from one sample, sequenced in a study of blood T cell repertoires in COVID-19. Generated by immunoSEQ multiplex PCR, the TCRdb table keeps only in-frame clones and is missing some. The repertoire holds tens of thousands of clones, with around 92% as singletons. Sequenced: peripheral blood. All receptors come from a human donor with active COVID-19. The donor label of this sample is uncertain. Both conserved end residues are part of each CDR3. A D gene is named only where the DNA matches it firmly. The size entry is marked missing in some rows and otherwise reads once, few, many or a size class.

V gene: TRBV9; clone size: -; D gene: TRBD1; J gene: TRBJ2-7; CDR3 DNA: TGTGCCAGCAGCATGGGACAGAGCTCCTACGAGCAGTACTTC; CDR3 protein: CASSMGQSSYEQYF
V gene: TRBV5-1; clone size: few; D gene: -; J gene: TRBJ2-7; CDR3 DNA: TGCGCCAGCAGCTTGGAGAGGTCCTACGAGCAGTACTTC; CDR3 protein: CASSLERSYEQYF
V gene: TRBV25-1; clone size: -; D gene: -; J gene: TRBJ2-3; CDR3 DNA: TGTGCCAGCAGGTGGAGGTCAAGGGAAACAGATACGCAGTATTTT; CDR3 protein: CASRWRSRETDTQYF
V gene: TRBV7-9; clone size: -; D gene: TRBD1; J gene: TRBJ2-7; CDR3 DNA: TGTGCCAGCAGCTCCTGGACAGGCCACGGCTCCTACGAGCAGTACTTC; CDR3 protein: CASSSWTGHGSYEQYF
V gene: TRBV6-2/TRBV6-3; clone size: -; D gene: TRBD2; J gene: TRBJ2-7; CDR3 DNA: TGTGCCAGCAGCAGCGGGGTTACCTACGAGCAGTACTTC; CDR3 protein: CASSSGVTYEQYF
V gene: TRBV29-1; clone size: -; D gene: -; J gene: TRBJ1-1; CDR3 DNA: TGCAGCGTTGAAGCGGGGGGACTTCACACTGAAGCTTTCTTT; CDR3 protein: CSVEAGGLHTEAFF
V gene: TRBV2; clone size: -; D gene: -; J gene: TRBJ2-2; CDR3 DNA: TGTGCCAGCATGGGCAGGGAGGCCGGGGAGCTGTTTTTT; CDR3 protein: CASMGREAGELFF
V gene: TRBV6-5; clone size: once; D gene: TRBD2; J gene: TRBJ2-7; CDR3 DNA: TGTGCCAGCAGACCGGGACTAGCTGACGCCGAGCAGTACTTC; CDR3 protein: CASRPGLADAEQYF
V gene: TRBV6-1; clone size: -; D gene: -; J gene: TRBJ1-4; CDR3 DNA: TGTGCCAGCAGTGAAGCTGGGCCAGAACTGTTTTTT; CDR3 protein: CASSEAGPELFF
V gene: TRBV28; clone size: -; D gene: -; J gene: TRBJ2-4; CDR3 DNA: TGTGCCAGCAGTCGGACAGAAAACATTCAGTACTTC; CDR3 protein: CASSRTENIQYF
V gene: TRBV12-5; clone size: -; D gene: -; J gene: TRBJ1-5; CDR3 DNA: TGTGCTAGTGGTTTGGCCTTTTATCAGCCCCAGCATTTT; CDR3 protein: CASGLAFYQPQHF
V gene: TRBV20-1; clone size: -; D gene: TRBD1; J gene: TRBJ2-3; CDR3 DNA: TGCAGTGCCGACAGGGGAGATACGCAGTATTTT; CDR3 protein: CSADRGDTQYF
V gene: TRBV29-1; clone size: -; D gene: TRBD1; J gene: TRBJ2-7; CDR3 DNA: TGCAGCGTTGAAGAGGGACGGGACAGGGTACCCGAGCAGTACTTC; CDR3 protein: CSVEEGRDRVPEQYF
V gene: TRBV12-3/TRBV12-4; clone size: -; D gene: TRBD2; J gene: TRBJ2-1; CDR3 DNA: TGTGCCAGCAGTTTGCTAGCGGCCAATGAGCAGTTCTTC; CDR3 protein: CASSLLAANEQFF
V gene: TRBV6-5; clone size: -; D gene: -; J gene: TRBJ2-1; CDR3 DNA: TGTGCCAGCAGACGACTCAGCTCCTACAATGAGCAGTTCTTC; CDR3 protein: CASRRLSSYNEQFF
V gene: TRBV5-6; clone size: -; D gene: TRBD2; J gene: TRBJ2-1; CDR3 DNA: TGTGCCAGCAGCCTCAGGACTAGCGGGCTCTACAATGAGCAGTTCTTC; CDR3 protein: CASSLRTSGLYNEQFF
V gene: TRBV5-4; clone size: -; D gene: -; J gene: TRBJ1-5; CDR3 DNA: TGTGCCAGCAGTAACCACAGGGAAGGTCAGCCCCAGCATTTT; CDR3 protein: CASSNHREGQPQHF
V gene: TRBV7-2; clone size: -; D gene: TRBD2; J gene: TRBJ2-1; CDR3 DNA: TGTGCCAGCAGCCCCGGGAGCGGGAGCTCCTACAATGAGCAGTTCTTC; CDR3 protein: CASSPGSGSSYNEQFF
V gene: TRBV19; clone size: -; D gene: -; J gene: TRBJ2-2; CDR3 DNA: TGTGCCAGTAGTATTGGACAGCCCATCGGAGGGGAGCTGTTTTTT; CDR3 protein: CASSIGQPIGGELFF
V gene: TRBV28; clone size: -; D gene: -; J gene: TRBJ2-7; CDR3 DNA: TGTGCCAGCAGTTTATGGGGGGGGCAGTACTTC; CDR3 protein: CASSLWGGQYF
V gene: TRBV7-9; clone size: few; D gene: TRBD1; J gene: TRBJ1-2; CDR3 DNA: TGTGCCAGCAGCTCTGGACAGGGGAATGGGGGCTACACCTTC; CDR3 protein: CASSSGQGNGGYTF
V gene: TRBV28; clone size: -; D gene: -; J gene: TRBJ1-4; CDR3 DNA: TGTGCCAGCAGAACCGGGACACATAATGAAAAACTGTTTTTT; CDR3 protein: CASRTGTHNEKLFF